Each of the 9 T cell receptor beta chains below was sequenced from the same sample in a study of identical twins. TCRdb re-called the 5' RACE reads through MiXCR, storing one row per CDR3 protein. The profile covers under 1 million distinct CDR3 sequences, with 12% appearing a single time and around 1.5% taken by the ten largest. These same data were also listed under a study on yellow fever vaccine responses in identical twins.

The sequenced sample consisted of PBMCs. All receptors come from a young woman in good health.

The gene calls are TRBV7-2 and TRBJ1-5, with D unresolved. The germline gives CDR1 SGHTA, CDR2 FQGNSA. The CDR3 length is 12 residues. V lost 5 bases, J lost 5 bases, and 7 bases lay in between. The CDR3 loop is CASSRTDQPQHF. The CDR3 nucleotides read TGTGCCAGCAGCCGTACGGATCAGCCCCAGCATTTT. The full variable domain, in which reference TRBV7-2 and TRBJ1-5 provide the parts outside the CDR3, is GAGVSQSPSNKVTEKGKDVELRCDPISGHTALYWYRQSLGQGLEFLIYFQGNSAPDKSGLPSDRFSAERTGGSVSTLTIQRTQQEDSAVYLCASSRTDQPQHFGDGTRLSIL.

This clonotype was picked up many times. One end of the junction does not line up with germline, which may come from a read error. V usage is TRBV4-1 and J usage is TRBJ2-4, with D tentatively TRBD2 (5 bases). The CDR3 has 16 residues. Germline V gene sequence: CDR1 MGHRA, CDR2 YSYEKL. CDR3 in DNA: TGCGCCAGCAGCCAAGATGGAGTAGCGCCCAAGATCATCCCCTCCTTC. Translated, it gives CASSQDGVAPKIIPSF.

The gene calls are TRBV7-9 and TRBJ2-1; 10 nucleotides align to TRBD2. The CDR3 sequence is 15 residues long. V shed 5 bases, J shed 5 bases, and the junction held 6 bases outside the gene matches. Germline V gene data show CDR1 as SEHNR and CDR2 as FQNEAQ (reference sequence). CDR3 protein: CASSARTSGDNEQFF. CDR3 sequence (DNA): TGTGCCAGCAGCGCCAGGACTAGCGGTGACAATGAGCAGTTCTTC.

In its sample, this clonotype was seen a few times. In nucleotides, the CDR3 is TGTGCCAGCTCACCTCTTGGACAGGCCTTGACCGTAGAGCAGTTCTTC. As protein: CASSPLGQALTVEQFF. The chain recombines TRBV18 with TRBJ2-1; TRBD1 agrees at 7 bases. This CDR3 has 16 amino acids. Looked up from germline, CDR1 is KGHSH and CDR2 is LQKENI. V was pared by 3 bases and J by 10 bases, with 15 bases of the junction left unmatched.

The genes are TRBV2 and TRBJ2-1; TRBD2 agrees at 15 bases. This CDR3 spans 16 amino acids. The trim removed 6 bases at V and 6 bases at J, leaving 6 bases unmatched. The germline V gene encodes CDR1 SNHLY and CDR2 FYNNEI. The chain's CDR3 is CASSAGLAGGLNEQFF. CDR3 coding DNA: TGTGCCAGCAGCGCCGGACTAGCGGGGGGGCTCAATGAGCAGTTCTTC.

This clonotype has just a few counts. The rearrangement uses TRBV11-2 and TRBJ2-2; D is perhaps TRBD1 or TRBD2 (6 bases each). Trimming left V 0 bases short and J 0 bases short, with 17 bases between. Germline V gene lookup returns CDR1 SGHAT and CDR2 FQNNGV. There are 19 residues in the CDR3. The DNA for the CDR3 is TGTGCCAGCAGCTTAGATCTCCACAGGGACTTTTCGAACACCGGGGAGCTGTTTTTT. This codes for CASSLDLHRDFSNTGELFF.

The chain couples TRBV27 to TRBJ2-1; 10 bases align to TRBD1. The CDR3 consists of 16 residues. Trimming removed 5 bases from V and 7 bases from J; junction bases left unmatched: 11. The germline CDR1 and CDR2 sequences are MNHEY and SMNVEV (reference sequence). CDR3 amino acids: CASSAPGQGMRNEQFF. DNA for the CDR3: TGTGCCAGCAGTGCCCCGGGACAGGGGATGCGTAATGAGCAGTTCTTC.

This clonotype showed up many times. The chain combines TRBV6-4 with TRBJ1-1; 8 bases are shared with TRBD1. The germline CDR1 and CDR2 sequences are MRHNA and SNTAGT. V lost 7 bases to trimming and J lost 4 bases; unmatched junction nucleotides: 5. This CDR3 comprises 13 residues. The CDR3 is CASTDRAGTEAFF. The CDR3 nucleotides read TGTGCCAGCACGGACAGGGCGGGCACTGAAGCTTTCTTT.

This clonotype came up many times. This sequence joins TRBV10-3 and TRBJ2-6, with D hard to call. CDR3 length: 16 residues. V lost 3 bases and J 0 bases, leaving 9 bases between the germline ends. Germline V CDR1 and CDR2: ENHRY, SYGVKD. CDR3 sequence (DNA): TGTGCCATCAGTGACAGGCCTAGCTCTGGGGCCAACGTCCTGACTTTC. Translating gives CAISDRPSSGANVLTF.